The 29 T cell receptor beta chains listed next were all sequenced from one sample in a study of CD8 T cells in ankylosing spondylitis. Points from the study as a whole: For ankylosing spondylitis blood, a TCR beta motif of under 10 highly homologous variants appeared characteristic.

TCRdb itself ran the 5' RACE reads through MiXCR, one entry per CDR3 protein. The sample lists approximately 400,000 distinct CDR3 sequences, roughly 18% occurring once. Which antigens these TCRs recognize remains unknown. Sequencing input: blood, either unsorted or a sorted T cell fraction (not recorded which). These receptors originate from a male donor with ankylosing spondylitis.

This clonotype showed up many times. V is TRBV18 and J is TRBJ1-5; the D is unclear. Germline CDR1 KGHSH, CDR2 LQKENI. The germline V and J ends were trimmed by 2 bases and 9 bases, with 14 bases remaining between them. The CDR3 spans 14 residues. The CDR3 here is CASSPFKDNAPQHF. CDR3 DNA sequence: TGTGCCAGCTCACCATTTAAGGATAATGCGCCCCAGCATTTT.

This rearrangement joins TRBV20-1 to TRBJ2-7; 9 bases agree with TRBD2. From germline, CDR1 is DFQATT and CDR2 SNEGSKA (reference sequence). The CDR3 spans 14 residues. The V segment lost 3 bases and the J segment 5 bases; nucleotides outside the gene matches: 8. CDR3 nucleotide sequence: TGCAGTGCTAGGGTGGGTAGCGGGAGTAACGAGCAGTACTTC. This codes for CSARVGSGSNEQYF.

The chain has TRBV4-3 and TRBJ2-5; D unclear. V gave up 0 bases and J gave up 5 bases, with 7 bases separating them. Per the germline V gene, CDR1 is LGHNA and CDR2 is YSLEER. The CDR3 totals 13 residues. The CDR3 here is CASSQDRTETQYF. DNA of the CDR3: TGCGCCAGCAGCCAAGACAGGACGGAGACCCAGTACTTC.

In this sample, this clonotype turned up a few times. The rearrangement links TRBV25-1 to TRBJ1-6; D perhaps matches TRBD1 (6 bases). CDR1 is MGHDK, CDR2 SYGVNS, per germline. V was shortened by 4 bases and J by 10 bases, with 11 bases between the two germline ends. This CDR3 is 13 amino acids long. The CDR3 DNA reads TGTGCCAGCAGTGGGCAGGGGAAATCACCCCTCCACTTT. Amino acid sequence: CASSGQGKSPLHF.

The count of this clonotype is one. The chain couples TRBV11-1 to TRBJ2-3; 12 bases align to TRBD2. The CDR3 has 19 residues. Germline CDR1 SGHAT, CDR2 FQDESV (reference sequence). V was pared by 3 bases and J by 0 bases, with 10 bases of the junction left unmatched. Here the CDR3 DNA reads TGTGCCAGCAGCTTGCGGTCGCTAGCGGGGGGGCCTAGCACAGATACGCAGTATTTT. Encoded protein: CASSLRSLAGGPSTDTQYF. The full variable domain, its missing parts supplied by reference TRBV11-1 and TRBJ2-3, is EAEVAQSPRYKITEKSQAVAFWCDPISGHATLYWYRQILGQGPELLVQFQDESVVDDSQLPKDRFSAERLKGVDSTLKIQPAELGDSAMYLCASSLRSLAGGPSTDTQYFGPGTRLTVL.

This clonotype was observed a few times. The rearrangement joins TRBV7-2 to TRBJ2-5, with 10 positions matching TRBD1. The CDR3 is 14 amino acids. V lost 5 bases to trimming and J lost 6 bases; unmatched junction nucleotides: 6. Germline assignment: CDR1 SGHTA and CDR2 FQGNSA. In nucleotides, the CDR3 is TGTGCCAGCAGCACCGGACAGGGGGGACAGACCCAGTACTTC. It specifies CASSTGQGGQTQYF.

The gene calls are TRBV20-1 and TRBJ1-5, with D unclear. CDR3 length: 14 residues. V was shortened by 3 bases and J by 3 bases, with 12 bases between the two germline ends. CDR1 and CDR2 (germline): DFQATT, SNEGSKA (reference sequence). Written as DNA, the CDR3 is TGCAGTGCTAGTTTACGGTCACTCAATCAGCCCCAGCATTTT. Translated, it gives CSASLRSLNQPQHF.

There are a few counts of this clonotype. The chain has TRBV6-5 and TRBJ2-3; D unclear. The V end was cut by 5 bases, the J end by 0 bases, with 15 bases between. Germline-derived CDR1 and CDR2 are MNHEY and SVGAGI. This CDR3 spans 16 amino acids. The CDR3 nucleotides read TGTGCCAGCAGTCTCAGGTTACCAGCTAGCACAGATACGCAGTATTTT. It is translated as CASSLRLPASTDTQYF.

This clonotype was seen repeatedly, ten times or more. The V call is TRBV12-3 or TRBV12-4, the J call TRBJ1-1, with a weak D call TRBD1 (6 bases). Between the trimmed V and J ends, which lost 6 bases and 11 bases, there was a span of 16 bases. This CDR3 contains 12 residues. The CDR3 region has the DNA TGTGCCAGCAGCCAGGAGGGGGGAGAGGCTTTCTTT. Its translation is CASSQEGGEAFF.

The genes are TRBV5-4 and TRBJ1-1, with D possibly being TRBD1 (5 bases). The CDR3 consists of 14 residues. V was clipped by 4 bases and J by 7 bases, with 17 bases between them. Per germline, CDR1 SGHNT and CDR2 YYREEE (reference sequence). The CDR3 here is CASSPAGPLGEAFF. The DNA for the CDR3 is TGTGCCAGCAGCCCCGCGGGACCCCTGGGTGAAGCTTTCTTT.

V is TRBV20-1 and J is TRBJ2-3; D possibly corresponds to TRBD1 (6 bases). Germline CDR1 is DFQATT and CDR2 is SNEGSKA (reference sequence). The CDR3 runs to 13 residues. V was pared by 6 bases and J by 4 bases, with 14 bases between. The CDR3 DNA follows: TGCAGTGCCCACCTCAGGGGCGCAGATACGCAGTATTTT. Translation gives CSAHLRGADTQYF.

This clonotype was recorded many times. V usage is TRBV12-3 or TRBV12-4 and J usage is TRBJ1-1, with D possibly being TRBD1 (5 bases). V was shortened by 6 bases and J by 2 bases, with 19 bases between the two germline ends. The CDR3 length is 16 residues. Here the CDR3 reads CASRSSRHGANTEAFF. The DNA for the CDR3 is TGTGCCAGCAGATCATCACGGCACGGGGCCAACACTGAAGCTTTCTTT.

This clonotype was counted a few times. The V call is TRBV20-1, the J call TRBJ1-1; D is undetermined. V was cut by 5 bases and J by 6 bases, with 16 bases left in between. The CDR3 length is 13 residues. In germline, CDR1 is DFQATT, CDR2 SNEGSKA (reference sequence). DNA of the CDR3: TGCAGTGCTTGGATCTCGCAGGCGGCTGAAGCTTTCTTT. It encodes CSAWISQAAEAFF.

This sequence joins TRBV15 and TRBJ2-3; D is perhaps TRBD1 or TRBD2 (5 bases each). Germline assignment: CDR1 LNHNV and CDR2 YYDKDF (reference sequence). CDR3 size: 17 residues. Between the trimmed V and J ends, which lost 8 bases and 1 base, there was a span of 22 bases. The CDR3 DNA follows: TGTGCCACCTCTTCGCCGGGACGCAACAAGGGCACAGATACGCAGTATTTT. Amino acids: CATSSPGRNKGTDTQYF.

The chain employs TRBV6-5 and TRBJ1-1; D is unclear. With 0 bases removed from V and 4 bases from J, the gap between germline ends came to 12 bases. The germline V gene encodes CDR1 MNHEY and CDR2 SVGAGI. The CDR3 loop spans 15 amino acids. The CDR3, as DNA: TGTGCCAGCAGTTACTCGCTAGGACTTAGCACTGAAGCTTTCTTT. As protein: CASSYSLGLSTEAFF.

This clonotype was observed a few times. The rearrangement uses TRBV4-2 and TRBJ1-3, with 7 bases fitting TRBD1. Unmatched junction bases numbered 12, after V lost 3 bases and J lost 4 bases. CDR3 length: 17 residues. Germline CDR1 and CDR2: LGHNA and YNFKEQ. In nucleotides, the CDR3 is TGTGCCAGCAGCCAGCCCGGGACAGACTCCGGGGGAAACACCATATATTTT. Protein product: CASSQPGTDSGGNTIYF.

This clonotype was detected a few times. This chain connects TRBV12-3 or TRBV12-4 to TRBJ2-1, with TRBD2 as a possible D gene (6 bases). V lost 6 bases and J lost 4, with 10 bases in between. The CDR3 is made up of 13 amino acids. The CDR3 region has the DNA TGTGCCAGCAGCTACGGGACTTACAATGAGCAGTTCTTC. This sequence encodes CASSYGTYNEQFF.

The chain uses TRBV7-9 and TRBJ2-2; D unresolved. The CDR3 totals 13 residues. The V end was cut by 6 bases, the J end by 5 bases, with 10 bases between. CDR1 and CDR2 (germline): SEHNR, FQNEAQ (reference sequence). CDR3 amino acids: CASSGKGTGELFF. CDR3 in DNA: TGTGCCAGCAGTGGTAAAGGAACCGGGGAGCTGTTTTTT.

This clonotype was picked up many times. The V gene is TRBV5-1, the J gene TRBJ1-5; D is unclear. Germline lookup yields CDR1 SGHRS and CDR2 YFSETQ. There are 14 residues in the CDR3. V was pared by 2 bases and J by 0 bases, with 6 bases between. The CDR3 protein is CASSFGSSNQPQHF. The CDR3 nucleotides read TGCGCCAGCAGCTTTGGCTCTAGCAATCAGCCCCAGCATTTT.

This chain links TRBV6-1 with TRBJ2-3, with 10 bases lining up with TRBD2. This CDR3 is 13 amino acids long. Trimming at V came to 9 bases and at J to 3 bases, leaving 3 bases not matched to a gene. Germline CDR1 MNHNS, CDR2 SASEGT. The CDR3 DNA sequence: TGTGCCAGTCAGACTAGCGGGACAGATACGCAGTATTTT. Amino acid sequence: CASQTSGTDTQYF.

Only a few counts were recorded for this clonotype. This chain connects TRBV28 to TRBJ2-2; the D gene could be TRBD1 or TRBD2 (5 bases each). Germline CDR1 is MDHEN and CDR2 is SYDVKM. This CDR3 has 14 amino acids. V was shortened by 5 bases and J by 4 bases, with 11 bases between the two germline ends. CDR3 coding DNA: TGTGCCAGCAGTCGGGACCTTATCACCGGGGAGCTGTTTTTT. It is translated as CASSRDLITGELFF.

This rearrangement joins TRBV3-1 to TRBJ1-2, with D unresolved. The CDR3 consists of 13 residues. Trimming took 4 bases from V and 4 from J, leaving 10 bases between them. The germline gives CDR1 LGHDT, CDR2 YNNKEL (reference sequence). CDR3 region: CASSLREPYGYTF. The CDR3 DNA reads as TGTGCCAGCAGCCTCCGGGAACCCTATGGCTACACCTTC.

There are a few counts of this clonotype. The gene calls are TRBV20-1 and TRBJ1-3; D possibly corresponds to TRBD1 (5 bases). The V end was cut by 0 bases, the J end by 0 bases, with 12 bases between. The CDR3 loop spans 16 amino acids. Germline loops: CDR1 DFQATT, CDR2 SNEGSKA (reference sequence). The CDR3 DNA is TGCAGTGCTAGAGAGGTTTCAGGGAACTCTGGAAACACCATATATTTT. The encoded protein is CSAREVSGNSGNTIYF.

The chain combines TRBV10-3 with TRBJ1-1; 8 bases fit TRBD1. The trim removed 4 bases at V and 6 bases at J, leaving 4 bases unmatched. Germline-derived CDR1 and CDR2 are ENHRY and SYGVKD. This CDR3 is 13 amino acids long. The CDR3 reads CAISVAGGSEAFF. As DNA, the CDR3 is TGTGCCATCAGTGTGGCAGGGGGCTCTGAAGCTTTCTTT.

The chain employs TRBV4-2 and TRBJ1-6, with a tentative D call TRBD1 (5 bases). The germline gives CDR1 LGHNA, CDR2 YNFKEQ. The CDR3 consists of 15 residues. V was pared by 4 bases and J by 9 bases, with 16 bases between. The CDR3, as DNA: TGTGCCAGCAGCCCGGCCAGGGTCGGAGGTTCACCCCTCCACTTT. Translated, it gives CASSPARVGGSPLHF.

This clonotype was observed many times. The V call is TRBV9, the J call TRBJ1-1; D not certain. Germline V gene data show CDR1 as SGDLS and CDR2 as YYNGEE. V lost 4 bases, J lost 1 base, and 14 bases lay in between. CDR3 length: 15 residues. CDR3 bases: TGTGCCAGCAGCCCCGCGGTCGGGCCGAACACTGAAGCTTTCTTT. This encodes CASSPAVGPNTEAFF.

This clonotype was recorded a few times. This chain connects TRBV20-1 to TRBJ2-5; D call uncertain. Per the germline V gene, CDR1 is DFQATT and CDR2 is SNEGSKA (reference sequence). V lost 1 base, J lost 1 base, and 10 bases lay in between. This CDR3 region has 14 residues. Here the CDR3 reads CSARAFHLQETQYF. In nucleotides, the CDR3 is TGCAGTGCTAGAGCCTTTCACCTCCAAGAGACCCAGTACTTC.

This clonotype was seen more than once but under ten times. V is TRBV6-6 and J is TRBJ1-1, with D unclear. The CDR3 runs 13 residues. Germline loops: CDR1 MNHNY, CDR2 SVGAGI (reference sequence). Between the trimmed V and J ends, which lost 0 bases and 6 bases, there was a span of 8 bases. The CDR3 spells CASSYSGGAEAFF. In DNA, the CDR3 is TGTGCCAGCAGTTACTCCGGTGGGGCTGAAGCTTTCTTT.

There are many counts of this clonotype. The rearrangement uses TRBV5-6 and TRBJ1-1; D is unclear. Germline V gene data show CDR1 as SGHDT and CDR2 as YYEEEE. Trimming removed 4 bases from V and 1 base from J, with 5 bases in between. This CDR3 region has 12 residues. CDR3 nucleotides: TGTGCCAGCAGCCCCGGGAACACTGAAGCTTTCTTT. It codes for CASSPGNTEAFF.